The present entry profiles one T cell receptor (beta chain) with its context. Its specificity is unknown. Use of 60 Vbeta and 13 Jbeta primers characterized the PCR. Generated by immunoSEQ multiplex PCR, the TCRdb table keeps only in-frame clones and is missing some. The sample includes about 160,000 clones, about four fifths of them seen just once. The data derive from a study of cytomegalovirus exposure and HLA in healthy donors. The study's findings and limits: The authors reported that TCR beta sequences could predict HLA-A and HLA-B alleles. These predictions were accurate for most subjects in the first cohort. An assumption of roughly uniform sequencing depth across donors underlay the presence/absence analyses.

All the people who gave samples were healthy bone marrow donors. Germline loops: CDR1 LNHDA, CDR2 SQIVND (reference sequence). CDR3 size: 16 residues. Losses at the gene ends were 0 bases for V and 2 bases for J; bases not matched to a gene: 5. Source material: PBMCs. The chain has TRBV19 and TRBJ2-7, with 9 positions matching TRBD1. The clonotype originates from a man aged 30 to 39 in good health and CMV-seronegative. CDR3 nucleotides: TGTGCCAGTAGTATAGATCTGCGGACAGGGGCCTACGAGCAGTACTTC. Translation: CASSIDLRTGAYEQYF.